This is a list of T cell receptor beta chains from one sample in a study of T cells expressing NK-cell markers. Following a re-call of the 5' RACE reads, TCRdb has one entry per CDR3 protein and lacks DNA. The sample includes about 540,000 distinct CDR3 sequences. Sequences were obtained from blood T cells: a sorted CD56 or NKG2C T cell subset, CD4+ or CD8+ T cells, or bulk PBMC T cells (not recorded which). The source of these receptors is a young man in good health. Both conserved end residues are part of each CDR3.

>TRBV5-1|TRBJ2-3
CASSLGLHTSSVTDTQYF
>TRBV27|TRBJ2-7
CASRAPGLGHEQYF
>TRBV15|TRBJ2-6
CASRGVSSGANVLTF
>TRBV20-1|TRBJ2-1
CSARDQAEYNEQFF
>TRBV29-1|TRBJ2-7
CSGGITVHEQYF
>TRBV24-1|TRBJ2-1
CATSGREVFEQFF
>TRBV10-3|TRBJ2-3
CAISDNSGSSDTQYF
>TRBV7-2|TRBJ2-4
CGVGLGENIQYF
>TRBV9|TRBJ2-6
CASSVNSGSNGAPGANVLTF
>TRBV20-1|TRBJ2-2
CSARALAGDVAGELFF
>TRBV29-1|TRBJ1-2
CSVEHSANYGYTF
>TRBV5-6|TRBJ1-3
CAEGAAGNTIYF
>TRBV7-9|TRBJ2-4
CASSFGLAGVNIQYF
>TRBV7-9|TRBJ2-5
CASSLTITSRETQYF
>TRBV4-2|TRBJ2-1
CASSQLAGPAYNEQFF
>TRBV21-1|TRBJ2-2
CASSVPGLAPGELFF
>TRBV6-1|TRBJ2-5
CASSHRAQETQYF
>TRBV9|TRBJ2-3
CASSVPSGVTDTQYF
>TRBV12-3/TRBV12-4|TRBJ2-7
CASSFAGQGGDEQYF
>TRBV7-2|TRBJ2-7
CASSLALPRQGEQYF
>TRBV29-1|TRBJ2-1
CSVVLIQLSEQFF
>TRBV5-6|TRBJ2-5
CASSLTFGLRTQYF
>TRBV5-1|TRBJ2-3
CASSPGGGTSDTQYF
>TRBV12-3/TRBV12-4|TRBJ2-3
CASRSQGVTSTDTQYF
>TRBV12-3/TRBV12-4|TRBJ2-1
CASSLLADAYNEQFF
>TRBV5-6|TRBJ2-3
CASSTGLEQSDTQYF